This TCR beta chain was captured by sequencing in a study of breast tumors, draining lymph nodes, adjacent tissues. Study results and caveats: Tumor TCR diversity was below lymph nodes but above nontumor tissue.

This clonotype was seen at least ten times. Its antigen is as yet unknown. Samples came from axillary lymph nodes draining the breast cancer. TCRdb independently ran MiXCR on the multiplex PCR reads; one entry per CDR3 protein. The table lists under 150,000 distinct CDR3 sequences, over 20% of them singletons. Deletions cut 4 bases from V and 0 bases from J, with 12 bases between. Germline CDR1 KGHDR, CDR2 SFDVKD. The CDR3 is 15 amino acids. The gene calls are TRBV24-1 and TRBJ2-7, with TRBD1 as a possible D gene (6 bases). Sequenced material: axillary lymph node tissue. This receptor was obtained from a female donor with breast cancer. Some clones in this sample may be carry-over from other donors' samples. The CDR3 nucleotides read TGTGCCACCAGTGAATACCGGGACACCTCCTACGAGCAGTACTTC. It yields the protein CATSEYRDTSYEQYF.